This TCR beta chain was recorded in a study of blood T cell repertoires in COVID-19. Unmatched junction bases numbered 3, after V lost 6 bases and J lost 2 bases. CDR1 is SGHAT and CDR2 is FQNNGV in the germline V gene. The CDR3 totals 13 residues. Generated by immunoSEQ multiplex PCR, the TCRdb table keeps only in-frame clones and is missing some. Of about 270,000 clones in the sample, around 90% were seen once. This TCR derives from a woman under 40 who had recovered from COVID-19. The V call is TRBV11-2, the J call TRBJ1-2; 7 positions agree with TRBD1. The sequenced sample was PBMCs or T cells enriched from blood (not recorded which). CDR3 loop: CASSSGGNYGYTF. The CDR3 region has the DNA TGTGCCAGCAGTTCAGGGGGGAACTATGGCTACACCTTC.